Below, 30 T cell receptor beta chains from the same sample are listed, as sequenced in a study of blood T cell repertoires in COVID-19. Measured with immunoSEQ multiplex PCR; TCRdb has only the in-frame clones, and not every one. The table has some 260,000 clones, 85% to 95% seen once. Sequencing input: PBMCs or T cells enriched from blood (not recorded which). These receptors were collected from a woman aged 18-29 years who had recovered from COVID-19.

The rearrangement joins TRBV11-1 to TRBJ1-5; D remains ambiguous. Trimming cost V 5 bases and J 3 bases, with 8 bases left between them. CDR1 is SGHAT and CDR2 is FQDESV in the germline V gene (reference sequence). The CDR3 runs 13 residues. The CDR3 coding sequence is TGTGCCAGCAGCCTTTCCCTCAATCAGCCCCAGCATTTT. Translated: CASSLSLNQPQHF.

CDR3 nucleotide sequence: TGCAGCGTTGAGGGGGCAGGGGGTGATAATGAAAAACTGTTTTTT. Residues: CSVEGAGGDNEKLFF. The chain couples TRBV29-1 to TRBJ1-4; TRBD1 agrees at 7 bases. The CDR3 length is 15 residues. Losses at the gene ends were 3 bases for V and 4 bases for J; bases not matched to a gene: 8. Germline CDR1 is SQVTM and CDR2 is ANQGSEA.

For the CDR3, the DNA is TGTGCCAGTAGTAAGGGAGCTAACTATGGCTACACCTTC. Its protein is CASSKGANYGYTF. The V call is TRBV19, the J call TRBJ1-2; D is unresolved. Germline V gene lookup returns CDR1 LNHDA and CDR2 SQIVND (reference sequence). Trimming stripped 4 bases from V and 0 bases from J, with 6 bases between. The length of the CDR3 is 13 residues.

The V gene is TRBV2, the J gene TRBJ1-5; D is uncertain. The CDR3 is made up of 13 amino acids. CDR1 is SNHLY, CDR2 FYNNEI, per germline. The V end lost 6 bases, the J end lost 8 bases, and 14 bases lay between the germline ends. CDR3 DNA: TGTGCCAGCAGATCGGACTTTCTAGAGCCCCAGCATTTT. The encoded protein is CASRSDFLEPQHF.

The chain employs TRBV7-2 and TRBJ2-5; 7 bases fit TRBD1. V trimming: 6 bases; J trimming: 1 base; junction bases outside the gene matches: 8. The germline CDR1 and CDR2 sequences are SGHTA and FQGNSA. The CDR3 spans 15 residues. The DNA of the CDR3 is TGTGCCAGCAGTCAACAGGGGACCGGCCAAGAGACCCAGTACTTC. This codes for CASSQQGTGQETQYF.

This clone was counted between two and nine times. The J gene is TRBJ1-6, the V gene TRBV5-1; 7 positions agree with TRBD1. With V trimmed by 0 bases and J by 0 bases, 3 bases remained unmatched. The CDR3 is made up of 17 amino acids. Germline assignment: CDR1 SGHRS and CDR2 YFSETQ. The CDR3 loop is CASSLGGQSSYNSPLHF. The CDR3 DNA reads TGCGCCAGCAGCTTGGGGGGACAGAGCTCCTATAATTCACCCCTCCACTTT. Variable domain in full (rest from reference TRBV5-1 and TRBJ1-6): KAGVTQTPRYLIKTRGQQVTLSCSPISGHRSVSWYQQTPGQGLQFLFEYFSETQRNKGNFPGRFSGRQFSNSRSEMNVSTLELGDSALYLCASSLGGQSSYNSPLHFGNGTRLTVT.

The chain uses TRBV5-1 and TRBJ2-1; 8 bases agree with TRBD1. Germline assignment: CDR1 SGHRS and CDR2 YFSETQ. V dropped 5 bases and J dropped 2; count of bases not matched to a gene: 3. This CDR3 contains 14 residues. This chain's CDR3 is CASRHRGAYNEQFF. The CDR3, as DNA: TGCGCCAGCAGACACAGGGGGGCCTACAATGAGCAGTTCTTC.

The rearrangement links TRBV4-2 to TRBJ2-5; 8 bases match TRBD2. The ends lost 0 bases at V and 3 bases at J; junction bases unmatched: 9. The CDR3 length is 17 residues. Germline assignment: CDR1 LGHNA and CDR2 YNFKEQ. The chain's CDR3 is CASSQDLSGGLKETQYF. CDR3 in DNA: TGTGCCAGCAGCCAAGATTTATCGGGAGGGCTAAAAGAGACCCAGTACTTC.

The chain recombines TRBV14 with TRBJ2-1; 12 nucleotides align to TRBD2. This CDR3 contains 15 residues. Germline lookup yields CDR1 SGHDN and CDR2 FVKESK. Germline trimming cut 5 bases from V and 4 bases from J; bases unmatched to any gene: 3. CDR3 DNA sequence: TGTGCCAGCAGCAAGACTAGCGGGGGATACAATGAGCAGTTCTTC. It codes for CASSKTSGGYNEQFF.

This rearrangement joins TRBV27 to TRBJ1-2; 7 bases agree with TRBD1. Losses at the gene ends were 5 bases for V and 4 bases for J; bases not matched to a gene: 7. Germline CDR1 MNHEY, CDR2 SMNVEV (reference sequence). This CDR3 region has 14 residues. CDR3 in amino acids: CASSPPGQTYGYTF. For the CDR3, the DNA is TGTGCCAGCAGTCCCCCGGGACAGACCTATGGCTACACCTTC.

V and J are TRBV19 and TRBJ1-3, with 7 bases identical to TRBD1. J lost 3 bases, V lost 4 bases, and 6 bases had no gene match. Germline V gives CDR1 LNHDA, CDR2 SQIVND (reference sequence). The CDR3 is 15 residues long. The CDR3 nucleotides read TGTGCCAGTAGTAAGGGGGCGTTAAATGGAAACACCATATATTTT. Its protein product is CASSKGALNGNTIYF. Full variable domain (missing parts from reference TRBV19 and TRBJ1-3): DGGITQSPKYLFRKEGQNVTLSCEQNLNHDAMYWYRQDPGQGLRLIYYSQIVNDFQKGDIAEGYSVSREKKESFPLTVTSAQKNPTAFYLCASSKGALNGNTIYFGEGSWLTVV.

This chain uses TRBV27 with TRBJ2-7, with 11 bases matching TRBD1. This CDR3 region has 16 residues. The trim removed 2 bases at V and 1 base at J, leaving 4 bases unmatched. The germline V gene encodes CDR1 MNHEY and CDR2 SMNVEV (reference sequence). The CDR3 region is CASSLRGTGGSYEQYF. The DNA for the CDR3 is TGTGCCAGCAGTTTACGTGGGACAGGGGGATCCTACGAGCAGTACTTC.

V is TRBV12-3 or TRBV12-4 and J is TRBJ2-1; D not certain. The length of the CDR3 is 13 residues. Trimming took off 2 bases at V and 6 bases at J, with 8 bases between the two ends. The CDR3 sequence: CASSLWLINEQFF. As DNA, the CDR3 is TGTGCCAGCAGTTTATGGCTGATCAATGAGCAGTTCTTC.

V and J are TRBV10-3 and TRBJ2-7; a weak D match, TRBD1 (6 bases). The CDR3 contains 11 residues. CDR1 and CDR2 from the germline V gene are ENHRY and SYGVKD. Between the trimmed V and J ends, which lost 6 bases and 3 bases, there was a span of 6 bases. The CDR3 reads CAIRQGYEQYF. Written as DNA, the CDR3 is TGTGCCATCAGACAGGGCTACGAGCAGTACTTC.

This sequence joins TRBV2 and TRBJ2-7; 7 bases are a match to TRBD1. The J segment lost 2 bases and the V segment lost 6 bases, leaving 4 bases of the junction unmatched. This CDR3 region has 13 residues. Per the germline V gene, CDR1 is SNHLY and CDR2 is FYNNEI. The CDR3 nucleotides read TGTGCCAGCAGACGACAGGGACCCTACGAGCAGTACTTC. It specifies CASRRQGPYEQYF.

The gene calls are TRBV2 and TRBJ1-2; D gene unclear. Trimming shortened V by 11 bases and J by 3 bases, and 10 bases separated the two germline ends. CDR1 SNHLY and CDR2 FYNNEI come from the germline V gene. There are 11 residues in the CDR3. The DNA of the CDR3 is TGTGCCTCAGGAGGAGACTATGGCTACACCTTC. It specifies CASGGDYGYTF.

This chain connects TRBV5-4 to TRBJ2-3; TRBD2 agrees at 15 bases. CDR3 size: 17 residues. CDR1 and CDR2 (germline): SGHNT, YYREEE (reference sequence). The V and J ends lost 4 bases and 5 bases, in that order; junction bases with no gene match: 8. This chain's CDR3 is CASSARTSGGGVDTQYF. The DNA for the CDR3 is TGTGCCAGCAGCGCCCGGACTAGCGGGGGGGGCGTAGATACGCAGTATTTT.

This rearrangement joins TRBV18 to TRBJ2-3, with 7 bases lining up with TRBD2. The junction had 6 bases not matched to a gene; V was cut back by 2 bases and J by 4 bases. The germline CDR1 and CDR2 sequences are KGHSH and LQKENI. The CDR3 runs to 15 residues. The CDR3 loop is CASSPALAESDTQYF. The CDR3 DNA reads TGTGCCAGCTCACCAGCGCTAGCGGAATCAGATACGCAGTATTTT.

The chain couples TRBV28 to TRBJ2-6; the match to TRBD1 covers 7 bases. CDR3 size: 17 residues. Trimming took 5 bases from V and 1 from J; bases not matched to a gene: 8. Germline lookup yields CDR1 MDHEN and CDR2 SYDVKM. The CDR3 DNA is TGTGCCAGCAGTATCCGGGACAGCCTATCTGGGGCCAACGTCCTGACTTTC. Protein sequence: CASSIRDSLSGANVLTF.

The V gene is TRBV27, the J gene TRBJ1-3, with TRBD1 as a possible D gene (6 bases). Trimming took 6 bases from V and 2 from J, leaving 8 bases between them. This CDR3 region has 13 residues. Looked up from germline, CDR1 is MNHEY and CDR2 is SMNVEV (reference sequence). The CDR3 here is CASRQGTGNTIYF. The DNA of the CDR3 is TGTGCCAGCAGACAGGGAACTGGAAACACCATATATTTT.

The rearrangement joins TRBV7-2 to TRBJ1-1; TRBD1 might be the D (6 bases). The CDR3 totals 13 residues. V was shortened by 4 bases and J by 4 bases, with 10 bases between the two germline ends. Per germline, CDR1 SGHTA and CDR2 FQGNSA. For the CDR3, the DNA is TGTGCCAGCAGCTCAGTAGGGGGCACTGAAGCTTTCTTT. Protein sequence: CASSSVGGTEAFF.

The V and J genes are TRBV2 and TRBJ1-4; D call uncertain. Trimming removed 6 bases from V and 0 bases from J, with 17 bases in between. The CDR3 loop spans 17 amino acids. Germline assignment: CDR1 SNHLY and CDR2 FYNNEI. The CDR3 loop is CASSPTRTGATNEKLFF. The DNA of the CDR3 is TGTGCCAGCAGCCCCACCCGGACGGGAGCAACTAATGAAAAACTGTTTTTT.

The DNA for the CDR3 is TGTGCCAGCAGCCAAGAGGGGGGGTACGAGCAGTACTTC. This gives the protein CASSQEGGYEQYF. J is TRBJ2-7 and V is TRBV4-2, with TRBD2 identical over 7 bases. The CDR3 covers 13 residues. J lost 4 bases, V lost 0 bases, and 0 bases had no gene match. Germline CDR1 and CDR2: LGHNA and YNFKEQ.

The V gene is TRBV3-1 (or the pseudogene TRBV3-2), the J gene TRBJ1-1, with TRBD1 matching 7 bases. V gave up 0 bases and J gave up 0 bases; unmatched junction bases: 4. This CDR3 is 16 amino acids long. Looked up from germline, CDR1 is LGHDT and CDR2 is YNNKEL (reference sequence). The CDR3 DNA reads TGTGCCAGCAGCCAAGATGCAACAGGGGTGAACACTGAAGCTTTCTTT. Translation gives CASSQDATGVNTEAFF.

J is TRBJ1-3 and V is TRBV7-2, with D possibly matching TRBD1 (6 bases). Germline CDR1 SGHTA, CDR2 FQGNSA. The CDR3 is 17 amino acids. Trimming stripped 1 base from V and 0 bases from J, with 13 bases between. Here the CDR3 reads CASSLVWGPSSGNTIYF. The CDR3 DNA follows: TGTGCCAGCAGCTTAGTATGGGGGCCAAGCTCTGGAAACACCATATATTTT.

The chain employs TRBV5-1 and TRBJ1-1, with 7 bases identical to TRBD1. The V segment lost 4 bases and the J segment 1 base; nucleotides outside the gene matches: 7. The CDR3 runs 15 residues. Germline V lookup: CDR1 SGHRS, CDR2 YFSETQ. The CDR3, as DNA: TGCGCCAGCAGCCCGAGGACAGGTGGGAACACTGAAGCTTTCTTT. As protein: CASSPRTGGNTEAFF.

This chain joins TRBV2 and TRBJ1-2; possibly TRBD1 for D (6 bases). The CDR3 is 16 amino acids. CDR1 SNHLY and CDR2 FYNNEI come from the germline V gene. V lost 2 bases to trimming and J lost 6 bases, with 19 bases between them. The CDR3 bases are TGTGCCAGCAGTGAATACTCAGGGGCGGTGGTGGATGGCTACACCTTC. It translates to CASSEYSGAVVDGYTF.

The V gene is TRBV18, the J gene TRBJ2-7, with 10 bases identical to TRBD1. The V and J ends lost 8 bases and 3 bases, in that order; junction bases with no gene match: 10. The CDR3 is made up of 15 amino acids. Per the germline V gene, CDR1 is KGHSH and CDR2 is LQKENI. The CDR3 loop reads CASRPPGTGVYEQYF. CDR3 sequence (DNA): TGTGCCAGCCGGCCCCCCGGGACAGGGGTCTACGAGCAGTACTTC. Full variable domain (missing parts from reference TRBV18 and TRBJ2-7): NAGVMQNPRHLVRRRGQEARLRCSPMKGHSHVYWYRQLPEEGLKFMVYLQKENIIDESGMPKERFSAEFPKEGPSILRIQQVVRGDSAAYFCASRPPGTGVYEQYFGPGTRLTVT.

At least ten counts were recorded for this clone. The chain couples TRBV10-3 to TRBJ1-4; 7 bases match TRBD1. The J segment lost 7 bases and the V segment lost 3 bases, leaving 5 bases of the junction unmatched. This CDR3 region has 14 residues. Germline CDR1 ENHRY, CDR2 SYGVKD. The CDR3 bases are TGTGCCATCAGTGACTCCAGGGGGAGTGAAAAACTGTTTTTT. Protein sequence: CAISDSRGSEKLFF.

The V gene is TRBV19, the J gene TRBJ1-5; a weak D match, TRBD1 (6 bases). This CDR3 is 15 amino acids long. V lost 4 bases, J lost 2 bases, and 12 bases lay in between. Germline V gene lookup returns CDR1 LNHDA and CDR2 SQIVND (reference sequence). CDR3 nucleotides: TGTGCCAGTAGTAAAGCAGGGGTTGGCAATCAGCCCCAGCATTTT. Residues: CASSKAGVGNQPQHF.